This is a list of T cell receptor beta chains from one sample in a study of cytomegalovirus exposure and HLA in healthy donors. Assay used: immunoSEQ multiplex PCR; TCRdb lists only in-frame clones, some missing. Here the sample table reports about 130,000 clones. Specimen: PBMCs. These TCRs come from a man aged 25 to 40 in good health and CMV-seronegative. Both conserved end residues are part of each CDR3. D genes are given only for firm matches.

d_gene: TRBD1; v_gene: TRBV6-1; j_gene: TRBJ1-2; CDR3nt: TGTGCCAGCAGTGTCGGGGACAGGCCGTCCTATGGCTACACCTTC; CDR3aa: CASSVGDRPSYGYTF
d_gene: NA; v_gene: TRBV29-1; j_gene: TRBJ2-7; CDR3nt: TGCAGCGTTGAGACATCAGCCTACGAGCAGTACTTC; CDR3aa: CSVETSAYEQYF
d_gene: NA; v_gene: TRBV19; j_gene: TRBJ1-2; CDR3nt: TGTGCCAGTACTCTCTTCGGAGGGAGAATGAACTATGGCTACACCTTC; CDR3aa: CASTLFGGRMNYGYTF
d_gene: NA; v_gene: TRBV18; j_gene: TRBJ2-5; CDR3nt: TGTGCCAGCTCCCTAATCCAGGGGCCTCAAGAGACCCAGTACTTC; CDR3aa: CASSLIQGPQETQYF
d_gene: NA; v_gene: TRBV9; j_gene: TRBJ2-2; CDR3nt: TGTGCCAGCAGCGTAGAGGGACAAATGAACACCGGGGAGCTGTTTTTT; CDR3aa: CASSVEGQMNTGELFF
d_gene: NA; v_gene: TRBV15; j_gene: TRBJ2-3; CDR3nt: TGTGCCACCCAAGGGGCTTTCACAGATACGCAGTATTTT; CDR3aa: CATQGAFTDTQYF
d_gene: TRBD2; v_gene: TRBV5-4; j_gene: TRBJ2-7; CDR3nt: TGTGCCAGCAGCCCCTGGACTAGCGGGAGCCCTTTTCGGGAAGAGCAGTACTTC; CDR3aa: CASSPWTSGSPFREEQYF
d_gene: TRBD1; v_gene: TRBV12-5; j_gene: TRBJ2-5; CDR3nt: TGTGCTAGTGGTTTGACCCTGGACAGGGTGTCGGAGACCCAGTACTTC; CDR3aa: CASGLTLDRVSETQYF
d_gene: NA; v_gene: TRBV5-1; j_gene: TRBJ2-7; CDR3nt: TGCGCCAGCAGCTTGTTCCTCGCGGGTCGAACCGAGCAGTACTTC; CDR3aa: CASSLFLAGRTEQYF
d_gene: NA; v_gene: TRBV6-1; j_gene: TRBJ2-7; CDR3nt: TGTGCCAGCAGCCTCTGGGACACGGGAATGGACGAGCAGTACTTC; CDR3aa: CASSLWDTGMDEQYF
d_gene: TRBD2; v_gene: TRBV28; j_gene: TRBJ2-7; CDR3nt: TGTGCCAGCTCCGAGAGCGGGAGCTACGAGCAGTACTTC; CDR3aa: CASSESGSYEQYF
d_gene: TRBD1; v_gene: TRBV11-1; j_gene: TRBJ2-7; CDR3nt: TGTGCCAGCAGCCCTAGAGGGGGACAGGGCCCCGTCTACGAGCAGTACTTC; CDR3aa: CASSPRGGQGPVYEQYF
d_gene: NA; v_gene: TRBV7-3; j_gene: TRBJ2-1; CDR3nt: TGTGCCAGCAGCCTCGTCAGCGGATCCTACAATGAGCAGTTCTTC; CDR3aa: CASSLVSGSYNEQFF